This entry features one T cell receptor (beta chain) sequence. The antigen is unknown. Trimming left V 5 bases short and J 5 bases short, with 21 bases between. The V gene's germline CDR1 is SGHTA and CDR2 FQGNSA. There are 16 residues in the CDR3. The repertoire was sequenced with immunoSEQ multiplex PCR; TCRdb's copy has only in-frame clones and lacks some. The sample shows 150,000 to 200,000 clones, approximately 89% of them seen only once. This entry comes from a study of T cell responses to AZD1222 COVID-19 vaccine. Study-wide results and limits: Sampling captured repertoires only after the peak T cell response. An increase in Spike-specific TCR breadth and depth was observed after two AZD1222 doses. Of the AZD1222 recipients, only six or seven were seropositive at baseline. White British people made up most donors, females outnumbered males, and clonal diversity was possibly underestimated.

The sequencing here drew on peripheral blood, taken 28 days after the second AZD1222 dose. The source of this sequence is an adult who received the AZD1222 COVID-19 vaccine. V is TRBV7-2 and J is TRBJ1-1; D is possibly TRBD1 (5 bases). CDR3 sequence: CASSPPYAQGRTEAFF. As DNA, the CDR3 is TGTGCCAGCAGCCCCCCCTACGCCCAGGGCCGGACTGAAGCTTTCTTT.